Listed below are T cell receptor beta chains from one sample, sequenced in a study of prognosis after radiotherapy for stage I lung cancer. TCRdb used MiXCR to reprocess the multiplex PCR reads, holding one entry per CDR3 protein. This sample has 11,000 to 15,000 distinct CDR3 sequences, with more than 35% found just once. The sample here was PBMCs, taken before or after stereotactic body radiation therapy (not recorded which). Receptors were obtained from a donor aged 50 or older with non-small cell lung cancer. Each CDR3 is given with its conserved first and last residue. D genes are given only for firm matches. Expanded clones get a size class; other rows say once, few or many, or leave the size out.

D	size	V	J	DNA	CDR3
TRBD2	-	TRBV12-3/TRBV12-4	TRBJ2-2	TGTGCCAGCAGCCGCTTTGCGGGAGCGAACGACGGGGAGCTGTTTTTT	CASSRFAGANDGELFF
-	once	TRBV28	TRBJ2-3	TGTGCCAGCAGCTGGGGAAGAGGGGGTGATACGCAGTATTTT	CASSWGRGGDTQYF
-	many	TRBV5-4	TRBJ1-1	TGTGCCAGCAGCTTGGGGGGGAAGGGTTCGAACACTGAAGCTTTCTTT	CASSLGGKGSNTEAFF
-	-	TRBV9	TRBJ1-6	TGTGCCAACAGCCCCAGCGGCAGAGATAATTCACCCCTCCACTTT	CANSPSGRDNSPLHF
-	-	TRBV6-1	TRBJ1-2	TGTGCCAGCAGTACCGGGAACATAGGGAGGAATGGCTACACCTTC	CASSTGNIGRNGYTF
TRBD1	many	TRBV18	TRBJ2-7	TGTGCCAGCTCACCACGCTCCGGACAGGGGGGCTACGAGCAGTACTTC	CASSPRSGQGGYEQYF
-	medium-sized	TRBV28	TRBJ2-7	TGTGCCAGCAGTTTCGAGGGGACTGTCTACGAGCAGTACTTC	CASSFEGTVYEQYF
-	once	TRBV9	TRBJ1-2	TGTGCCAGCAGCGTATTCCCAGGTGCTAGTTATGGTTACACCTTC	CASSVFPGASYGYTF
TRBD1	medium-sized	TRBV6-1	TRBJ1-6	TGTGCCAGCAGGACCACAGGGGTTAATTCACCCCTCCACTTT	CASRTTGVNSPLHF
-	-	TRBV6-1	TRBJ1-2	TGTGCCAGCAGCTCAACCATAGGGCATGTTGGGGGCTACACCTTC	CASSSTIGHVGGYTF
TRBD2	many	TRBV20-1	TRBJ2-5	TGCAGTGCTAACCCCGGACTAGCGGGAGGAGAGACCCAGTACTTC	CSANPGLAGGETQYF
TRBD2	-	TRBV30	TRBJ2-3	TGTGCCTGGAGGCACCTAACGGGACTAGCGGGAGTGGTAGATACGCAGTATTTT	CAWRHLTGLAGVVDTQYF
-	-	TRBV6-2/TRBV6-3	TRBJ1-5	TGTGCCAGCACCCAAGGGCCCAGTCAGCCCCAGCATTTT	CASTQGPSQPQHF
-	medium-sized	TRBV5-1	TRBJ1-4	TGCGCCAGCAGCTTGACAGGTGAAAAACTGTTTTTT	CASSLTGEKLFF
-	once	TRBV5-1	TRBJ2-2	TGTGCCAGCAGCTTCACTGATAGGCCCGGGGAGCTGTTTTTT	CASSFTDRPGELFF
-	many	TRBV28	TRBJ1-5	TGTGCCAGCAGTTCACTAGGCGGGAGCAATCAGCCCCAGCATTTT	CASSSLGGSNQPQHF
-	-	TRBV28	TRBJ2-7	TGTGCCAGCAGTGGATTTTGGAAGGGGAGGTCCTACGAGCAGTACTTC	CASSGFWKGRSYEQYF
TRBD2	many	TRBV9	TRBJ2-1	TGTGCCAGCAGCGTAGGGACTAGCCTATACAATGAGCAGTTCTTC	CASSVGTSLYNEQFF
TRBD2	-	TRBV27	TRBJ2-3	TGTGCCAGCAACCCAGCGGTGGGGGGGGGAGATACGCAGTATTTT	CASNPAVGGGDTQYF
-	medium-sized	TRBV6-2/TRBV6-3	TRBJ2-1	TGTGCCAGCAGTTACAATGAGCAGTTCTTC	CASSYNEQFF
TRBD1	many	TRBV5-1	TRBJ2-7	TGCGCCAGCAGCTTGACCTACAGGGGGTCGGGCTACGAGCAGTACTTC	CASSLTYRGSGYEQYF
TRBD2	many	TRBV5-6	TRBJ2-1	TGTGCCAGCACCTTATTTTCTAGCGGAGCTTACAATGAGCAGTTCTTC	CASTLFSSGAYNEQFF
-	many	TRBV7-9	TRBJ1-1	TGTGCCAGCAGCTTAGAATTGTCAGCTGAAGCTTTCTTT	CASSLELSAEAFF
-	many	TRBV14	TRBJ2-1	TGTGCCAGCAGCCAAGGGAGGGGGGCTGAGCAGTTCTTC	CASSQGRGAEQFF
TRBD1	-	TRBV6-5	TRBJ1-6	TGTGCCAGCAGTTTACTTCCGACAGGGGGCAAGTCACACCTCCACTTT	CASSLLPTGGKSHLHF
-	many	TRBV28	TRBJ2-7	TGTGCCAGCAGTAGGGCCTTTGGGACACAAGTCTACGAGCAGTACTTC	CASSRAFGTQVYEQYF
-	-	TRBV27	TRBJ2-7	TGTGCCAGCATTTTATCGGGGCAGGGCCACGAGCAGTACTTC	CASILSGQGHEQYF
-	many	TRBV3-1	TRBJ1-2	TGTGCCAGCAGCCCCCCCTCCTTTGGGGCCGCCTTATCCTTC	CASSPPSFGAALSF
-	many	TRBV5-1	TRBJ1-3	TGCGCCAGCAGCCCCCAGGTAGGGACCTCTGGAAACACCATATATTTT	CASSPQVGTSGNTIYF
-	medium-sized	TRBV5-1	TRBJ1-2	TGCGCCAGCAGCTTGCAGGGGCGCGACTATGGCTACACCTTC	CASSLQGRDYGYTF
TRBD2	many	TRBV20-1	TRBJ2-5	TGCAGTGCTAACGGTCGGCTAGCGGGAACAGAGACCCAGTACTTC	CSANGRLAGTETQYF
-	once	TRBV6-9	TRBJ2-2	TGTGCCAGCAGTTACGAAAGGCGGCAACGTACCGGGGAGCTGTTTTTT	CASSYERRQRTGELFF
-	many	TRBV18	TRBJ1-1	TGTGCCAGCTCACCAACACAGATGAACACTGAAGCTTTCTTT	CASSPTQMNTEAFF
-	-	TRBV20-1	TRBJ1-2	TGCAGTGCCGTCTATGGCTACACCTTC	CSAVYGYTF
-	many	TRBV30	TRBJ1-6	TGTGCCTGGAGCGACAGCCCGAGCTCCTATAATTCACCCCTCCACTTT	CAWSDSPSSYNSPLHF
-	many	TRBV20-1	TRBJ2-7	TGCAGTGCTAGAAATCACAGTTTTTCCTACGAGCAGTACTTC	CSARNHSFSYEQYF
-	many	TRBV25-1	TRBJ1-6	TGTGCCAGCAGTGAATCTCAGACCTATAATTCACCCCTCCACTTT	CASSESQTYNSPLHF
-	many	TRBV28	TRBJ2-3	TGTGCCAGCAGTTTAGGCAGCACAGATACGCAGTATTTT	CASSLGSTDTQYF
TRBD1	-	TRBV20-1	TRBJ2-7	TGCAGTGCAACTGAACCTAGACAGGGAATCAACGAGCAGTACTTC	CSATEPRQGINEQYF
TRBD2	medium-sized	TRBV20-1	TRBJ2-3	TGCAGTGCTAGAGATCCCCTAGCGGGAGGGCCGACAGATACGCAGTATTTT	CSARDPLAGGPTDTQYF
-	medium-sized	TRBV5-1	TRBJ1-3	TGCGCCAGCAGCTTGGGCTCACGGGGTAACACCATATATTTT	CASSLGSRGNTIYF
TRBD1	medium-sized	TRBV11-2	TRBJ1-2	TGTGCCAGCAGAAGACAGGGATTTAGCTATGGCTACACCTTC	CASRRQGFSYGYTF
TRBD2	-	TRBV4-1	TRBJ2-3	TGCGCAAGCAGCCAAGAGGCTCCAGCGGGGGGCGCAGATACGCAGTATTTT	CASSQEAPAGGADTQYF
-	medium-sized	TRBV5-1	TRBJ2-2	TGCGCCAGCAGCGGAACAGCGACCGGGGAGCTGTTTTTT	CASSGTATGELFF
-	-	TRBV19	TRBJ1-5	TGTGCCAGTAGTATAGGCCCCAAGGATTCTCCACATCAGCCCCAGCATTTT	CASSIGPKDSPHQPQHF
-	many	TRBV19	TRBJ1-1	TGTGCCAGTAGTATAGATAGGGGTCGAGGTGAAGCTTTCTTT	CASSIDRGRGEAFF
TRBD2	medium-sized	TRBV10-3	TRBJ2-1	TGTGCCATCAGTGATCTAGCGGACTCGGCCTCCTACAATGAGCAGTTCTTC	CAISDLADSASYNEQFF
-	many	TRBV9	TRBJ1-1	TGTGCCAGCAGTGATAGCATGAACACTGAAGCTTTCTTT	CASSDSMNTEAFF
-	once	TRBV7-3	TRBJ2-7	TGTGCCAGCAGCCTGTCAAGAGGCAGGGCGTACGAGCAGTACTTC	CASSLSRGRAYEQYF
-	many	TRBV20-1	TRBJ1-1	TGCAGTGCTAGAGATATAGGGGGAAGCACTGAAGCTTTCTTT	CSARDIGGSTEAFF
-	many	TRBV11-2	TRBJ1-4	TGTGCCAGCAGCGCACATCAGATACCTGAAAAACTGTTTTTT	CASSAHQIPEKLFF
TRBD1	medium-sized	TRBV27	TRBJ2-3	TGTGCCAGCAGTTTCACAGGGGTGGGTGGAGATACGCAGTATTTT	CASSFTGVGGDTQYF
-	many	TRBV5-1	TRBJ2-3	TGCGCCAGCAGCCGTACGGCAGGGGGGGGCACAGATACGCAGTATTTT	CASSRTAGGGTDTQYF
-	many	TRBV6-5	TRBJ2-7	TGTGCCAGCAGTTACTTGAGAATGGGCCCCTACGAGCAGTACTTC	CASSYLRMGPYEQYF
-	medium-sized	TRBV28	TRBJ2-7	TGTGCCAGCAGTTCCCCCCTAGACCCTCCGAAGGAGCAGTACTTC	CASSSPLDPPKEQYF
-	many	TRBV2	TRBJ1-4	TGTGCCAGCAGTGAAAGTCAGATAAATGAAAAACTGTTTTTT	CASSESQINEKLFF
-	-	TRBV2	TRBJ1-2	TGTGCCAGCATCCTCTTTGAGAGCGCCTATGGCTACACCTTC	CASILFESAYGYTF
TRBD1	-	TRBV7-3	TRBJ2-7	TGTGCCAGCAGCTTTACGGGACAGGGTCCCTACGAGCAGTACTTC	CASSFTGQGPYEQYF
-	many	TRBV15	TRBJ2-5	TGTGCCACCAGCAGAGATTGGGAGACCCAGTACTTC	CATSRDWETQYF